This T cell receptor beta chain originates from a study of beta chain features in type 1 diabetes. Study-wide results and caveats: The study found fewer insertions and more deletions at VDJ junctions in type 1 diabetes patients. Sequencing of cDNA might inflate the share of cells that strongly express TCR. Sampled from patients, naive, central memory and Treg TCRB repertoires appeared more similar than those sampled from healthy donors. Shortening that was moderate but significant affected the TCRB CDR3s of Type 1 diabetes patients in all four CD4+ subsets.

Isolation of CD4+ naive, central memory, regulatory and stem cell-like memory cells was achieved by sorting via CD45RO/CCR7/CD25/CD127/CD95/CD27. In the case of this clone: Its antigen is unknown.

CDR1 is SGHVS and CDR2 is FNYEAQ in the germline V gene. CDR3 length: 14 residues. V was pared by 1 base and J by 3 bases, with 10 bases between. As every portion of the isolated RNA was reverse transcribed, the sequencing read expressed TCRB transcripts. The protocol was immunoSEQ multiplex PCR, while the TCRdb copy is restricted to in-frame clones and leaves out a portion. The top ten clones hold 0.03% to 0.04% of a sample with 600,000 or so clones, over 11% of them seen once. Sequencing input: naive CD4+ T cells from blood. The V gene is TRBV7-6, the J gene TRBJ2-7; D assignment may be TRBD1 or TRBD2 (5 bases each). This TCR derives from a man between 18 and 35 years old with type 1 diabetes. The CDR3 sequence is CASSLVGDLYEQYF. In DNA, the CDR3 is TGTGCCAGCAGCTTAGTCGGGGACCTCTACGAGCAGTACTTC.